The 28 T cell receptor beta chains reported below all come from one sample, sequenced in a study of Graves' ophthalmopathy and Graves' hyperthyroidism. The authors amplified TCR beta CDR3 regions, and they did so from RNA transcripts for repertoire sequencing. A first-round RT-PCR used HTBI primers, followed by a second-round multiplex PCR. TCRdb fed the multiplex PCR reads into MiXCR, producing one record per CDR3 protein. The table records about 640,000 distinct CDR3 sequences, about 41% of them present only once. The sample taken for sequencing was peripheral blood. These receptors came from an adult man with Graves' ophthalmopathy.

This clonotype was picked up a small number of times. The chain has TRBV20-1 and TRBJ1-3; D is perhaps TRBD1 (5 bases). V was shortened by 6 bases and J by 1 base, with 10 bases between the two germline ends. From germline, CDR1 is DFQATT and CDR2 SNEGSKA (reference sequence). The CDR3 runs to 13 residues. CDR3 in DNA: TGCAGTGCCCCAGGGAAATCTGGAAACACCATATATTTT. It codes for CSAPGKSGNTIYF.

This clonotype was counted a few times. In DNA, the CDR3 is TGTGCCAGCAGTTTATCACGGGTAGGGAACACTGAAGCTTTCTTT. This translates into CASSLSRVGNTEAFF. The gene calls are TRBV12-3 or TRBV12-4 and TRBJ1-1, with no clear D. This CDR3 region has 15 residues. The V gene lost 2 bases and the J gene lost 1 base, with 11 bases spanning the gap.

The sample holds many counts of this clonotype. CDR3 loop: CASRNMGTEAFF. The CDR3 DNA sequence: TGTGCCAGCAGAAACATGGGCACTGAAGCTTTCTTT. The chain joins TRBV6-6 to TRBJ1-1; D uncertain. With 6 bases removed from V and 4 bases from J, the gap between germline ends came to 9 bases. This CDR3 has 12 amino acids. The germline gives CDR1 MNHNY, CDR2 SVGAGI (reference sequence).

At least ten counts were recorded for this clonotype. This chain uses TRBV11-2 with TRBJ2-5; D is ambiguous. The CDR3 loop spans 16 amino acids. Germline V gene data show CDR1 as SGHAT and CDR2 as FQNNGV. The V end was cut by 3 bases, the J end by 2 bases, with 16 bases between. This CDR3 is CASSFGRILGQETQYF. CDR3 DNA: TGTGCCAGCAGCTTCGGAAGGATCCTGGGTCAAGAGACCCAGTACTTC.

At least ten counts were recorded for this clonotype. The chain employs TRBV10-3 and TRBJ2-7; D might be TRBD2 (6 bases). The ends were cut back, 2 bases at V and 3 bases at J, with 11 bases in the middle. Germline-derived CDR1 and CDR2 are ENHRY and SYGVKD. This CDR3 contains 14 residues. CDR3 nucleotides: TGTGCCATCAGTGAGAGGCTAGCGAGCTACGAGCAGTACTTC. As protein: CAISERLASYEQYF.

The chain is built from TRBV10-3 and TRBJ2-5; 7 bases line up with TRBD1. The CDR3 is made up of 13 amino acids. CDR1 and CDR2 from the germline V gene are ENHRY and SYGVKD. V dropped 6 bases and J dropped 2; count of bases not matched to a gene: 3. The CDR3 nucleotides read TGTGCCATCAGCTGGGGACAGCAAGAGACCCAGTACTTC. As protein: CAISWGQQETQYF.

A single count supports this clonotype. This chain joins TRBV25-1 and TRBJ2-5; D is ambiguous. V was pared by 0 bases and J by 5 bases, with 7 bases between. The CDR3 has 13 residues. From germline, CDR1 is MGHDK and CDR2 SYGVNS. Here the CDR3 DNA reads TGTGCCAGCAGTGAATACGGAGCGGAGACCCAGTACTTC. Translating it yields CASSEYGAETQYF.

This clonotype appeared many times. The CDR3 region is CASSLDRGEETQYF. The CDR3 DNA is TGTGCCAGCAGCTTAGACAGGGGGGAAGAGACCCAGTACTTC. This chain uses TRBV7-2 with TRBJ2-5, with TRBD1 matching 8 bases. From germline, CDR1 is SGHTA and CDR2 FQGNSA. The CDR3 sequence is 14 residues long. With V trimmed by 1 base and J by 3 bases, 1 base remained unmatched.

Turning to this clonotype: This is likely a read error, given that the CDR3 carries no conserved phenylalanine or tryptophan at its end. The rearrangement uses TRBV2 and TRBJ1-2, with 7 bases fitting TRBD1. The V gene end was trimmed by 8 bases and the J gene end by 6 bases; junction bases not matched to a gene: 15. Germline CDR1 SNHLY, CDR2 FYNNEI. The CDR3 extends over 15 amino acids. Here the CDR3 reads CASRGRGRGRNGYTL. The CDR3 DNA is TGTGCCAGCCGCGGACGGGGGAGGGGGCGGAATGGCTACACCCTC.

The table lists this clonotype with many counts. The J gene is TRBJ2-7, the V gene TRBV19, with TRBD1 identical over 7 bases. Germline CDR1 is LNHDA and CDR2 is SQIVND (reference sequence). The V segment lost 5 bases and the J segment 2 bases; nucleotides outside the gene matches: 6. The CDR3 runs to 14 residues. The CDR3 DNA follows: TGTGCCAGTAGTCCCCGGGACAGCACCTACGAGCAGTACTTC. Amino acids: CASSPRDSTYEQYF.

This clonotype came up many times. The rearrangement uses TRBV25-1 and TRBJ1-1, with D tentatively TRBD1 (6 bases). Germline V gene sequence: CDR1 MGHDK, CDR2 SYGVNS. This CDR3 contains 13 residues. V gave up 1 base and J gave up 4 bases, with 7 bases separating them. CDR3 coding DNA: TGTGCCAGCAGTGAATTGGGGGCCACTGAAGCTTTCTTT. It yields the protein CASSELGATEAFF.

CDR3 nucleotides: TGTGCCAGCAGTTACTCACGGGGAGTACCCGGGGAGCTGTTTTTT. It codes for CASSYSRGVPGELFF. This chain joins TRBV25-1 and TRBJ2-2; D may be TRBD2 (5 bases). From germline, CDR1 is MGHDK and CDR2 SYGVNS. The V and J ends lost 5 bases and 6 bases respectively, with 16 bases between them. The CDR3 runs to 15 residues. The full variable domain, rest sourced from reference TRBV25-1 and TRBJ2-2, is EADIYQTPRYLVIGTGKKITLECSQTMGHDKMYWYQQDPGMELHLIHYSYGVNSTEKGDLSSESTVSRIRTEHFPLTLESARPSHTSQYLCASSYSRGVPGELFFGEGSRLTVL.

The chain is built from TRBV12-5 and TRBJ1-1; D remains unclear. CDR3 length: 14 amino acids. The germline V gene encodes CDR1 LGHNT and CDR2 FRNRAP. Between the trimmed V and J ends, which lost 1 base and 0 bases, there was a span of 6 bases. Here the CDR3 reads CASGLAALNTEAFF. The CDR3 nucleotides read TGTGCTAGTGGTTTGGCGGCACTGAACACTGAAGCTTTCTTT.

The table lists this clonotype with many counts. V usage is TRBV7-8 and J usage is TRBJ2-7; 7 bases align to TRBD1. The ends lost 2 bases at V and 3 bases at J; junction bases unmatched: 7. Germline CDR1 is SGHVS and CDR2 is FQNEAQ. The CDR3 consists of 15 residues. The CDR3 bases are TGTGCCAGCAGCTTACAGGGGGAGATTTTCTACGAGCAGTACTTC. Protein product: CASSLQGEIFYEQYF.

This clonotype was seen a single time. This chain uses TRBV29-1 with TRBJ2-7, with 13 bases that match TRBD2. The DNA end lines up better with TRBJ2-1; the J call may be wrong. There are 16 residues in the CDR3. CDR1 is SQVTM, CDR2 ANQGSEA, per germline. CDR3 sequence reads: CSVESGLAGRRGEQFF. CDR3 coding DNA: TGCAGCGTTGAATCGGGACTAGCGGGAAGGAGAGGTGAGCAGTTCTTC.

This clonotype was counted ten times or more. This chain connects TRBV11-2 to TRBJ1-1; 7 bases fit TRBD1. V lost 3 bases to trimming and J lost 3 bases; unmatched junction nucleotides: 4. Germline loops: CDR1 SGHAT, CDR2 FQNNGV. The CDR3 covers 14 residues. Here the CDR3 reads CASSFRGGDTEAFF. The CDR3 DNA reads TGTGCCAGCAGCTTCAGGGGGGGGGACACTGAAGCTTTCTTT.

The chain links TRBV7-2 to TRBJ1-1, with D perhaps matching TRBD1 (5 bases). The CDR3 extends over 15 amino acids. Germline loops: CDR1 SGHTA, CDR2 FQGNSA. V lost 1 base and J lost 3, with 12 bases in between. Here the CDR3 DNA reads TGTGCCAGCAGCTTAGAATTTATGGGGGACACTGAAGCTTTCTTT. It yields the protein CASSLEFMGDTEAFF.

In DNA, the CDR3 is TGTGCCAGCAGTGGAAACCAACAAGAGACCCAGTACTTC. Translating it yields CASSGNQQETQYF. The genes are TRBV6-1 and TRBJ2-5; the D is unclear. Germline V gene sequence: CDR1 MNHNS, CDR2 SASEGT. Trimming took 4 bases from V and 2 from J, leaving 8 bases between them. This CDR3 has 13 amino acids.

The sample holds a few counts of this clonotype. The CDR3 ends on some other residue instead of the conserved phenylalanine or tryptophan, so this is likely a read error. The DNA is left out, because the CDR3 cannot be placed on it with certainty; the CDR3 is given as TCRdb lists it. J is TRBJ2-5 and V is TRBV7-8; the table's D call TRBD1 went unverified against the DNA. The CDR3 comprises 8 residues, both ends counted. Germline CDR1 reads SGHVS; CDR2 reads FQNEAQ. The CDR3 protein is CASSPRDR.

As concerns this clonotype: In this CDR3 the conserved last residue, phenylalanine or tryptophan, is missing, so a read error is likely. The chain uses TRBV6-1 and TRBJ2-6; TRBD2 matches 9 bases. CDR3 length: 16 amino acids. Losses at the gene ends were 10 bases for V and 0 bases for J; bases not matched to a gene: 7. Germline-derived CDR1 and CDR2 are MNHNS and SASEGT. The CDR3 is CATTGLAFSGANVLTP. The CDR3 nucleotides read TGTGCCACTACGGGACTAGCTTTCTCTGGGGCCAACGTCCTGACTCCA.

This clonotype occurred many times. J is TRBJ1-2 and V is TRBV5-1; D is uncertain. V gave up 1 base and J gave up 5 bases, with 12 bases separating them. CDR1 is SGHRS, CDR2 YFSETQ, per germline. This CDR3 spans 14 amino acids. The CDR3 DNA is TGCGCCAGCAGCTTGCAGCCGGTGGAGTATGGCTACACCTTC. It is translated as CASSLQPVEYGYTF.

V gene TRBV20-1 combines with J gene TRBJ1-3; TRBD1 might be the D (5 bases). Germline CDR1 DFQATT, CDR2 SNEGSKA (reference sequence). Trimming stripped 5 bases from V and 2 bases from J, with 16 bases between. This CDR3 contains 15 residues. The CDR3 is CSAPDGGGPGNTIYF. CDR3 nucleotide sequence: TGCAGTGCTCCTGACGGGGGAGGACCTGGAAACACCATATATTTT.

This clonotype was picked up one time. A much more abundant neighbour one base away suggests this may be a read error. V gene TRBV5-8 combines with J gene TRBJ2-5; D is uncertain. CDR3 length equals 14 residues. The V gene's germline CDR1 is SGHTS and CDR2 YDEGEE. CDR3 coding DNA: TGTGCCAGCAGCTTTATTACCAACCAAGGGACCCAGTACTTC. Its protein is CASSFITNQGTQYF.

The rearrangement links TRBV5-5 to TRBJ2-7; the match to TRBD1 covers 10 bases. Germline V gene data show CDR1 as SGHKS and CDR2 as YYEKEE (reference sequence). The CDR3 has 14 residues. V was pared by 4 bases and J by 3 bases, with 4 bases of the junction left unmatched. As DNA, the CDR3 is TGTGCCAGCAGCACCGGACAGGGGGTCTACGAGCAGTACTTC. This sequence encodes CASSTGQGVYEQYF.

The rearrangement uses TRBV4-1 and TRBJ1-6; tentative D call: TRBD1 (5 bases). V lost 1 base to trimming and J lost 7 bases, with 17 bases between them. Looked up from germline, CDR1 is MGHRA and CDR2 is YSYEKL. The CDR3 is 17 residues long. CDR3 nucleotide sequence: TGCGCCAGCAGCCAAGGGATGGCCAGGGTTAGGAATTCACCCCTCCACTTT. Encoded protein: CASSQGMARVRNSPLHF.

The chain is built from TRBV4-2 and TRBJ2-2; 10 bases match TRBD2. V was clipped by 4 bases and J by 4 bases; unmatched bases: 3. The CDR3 covers 15 residues. Germline V gives CDR1 LGHNA, CDR2 YNFKEQ. CDR3 nucleotides: TGTGCCAGCAGCCTACCTAGCGGGAGCACCGGGGAGCTGTTTTTT. It translates to CASSLPSGSTGELFF.

This clonotype has a handful of counts. The V and J genes are TRBV4-1 and TRBJ1-2; TRBD1 aligns across 8 bases. J lost 3 bases, V lost 0 bases, and 3 bases had no gene match. Per germline, CDR1 MGHRA and CDR2 YSYEKL. CDR3 length: 15 residues. CDR3 in amino acids: CASSQDRGLYYGYTF. In DNA form, the CDR3 reads TGCGCCAGCAGCCAAGACAGGGGGCTTTACTATGGCTACACCTTC.

The V call is TRBV30, the J call TRBJ1-1; no reliable D call. Germline-derived CDR1 and CDR2 are GTSNPN and SVGIG (reference sequence). V dropped 5 bases and J dropped 10 bases, with 14 bases sitting between them. The CDR3 sequence is 11 residues long. The CDR3 spells CAWASSVAAFF. CDR3 in DNA: TGTGCCTGGGCCTCTTCGGTGGCAGCTTTCTTT.